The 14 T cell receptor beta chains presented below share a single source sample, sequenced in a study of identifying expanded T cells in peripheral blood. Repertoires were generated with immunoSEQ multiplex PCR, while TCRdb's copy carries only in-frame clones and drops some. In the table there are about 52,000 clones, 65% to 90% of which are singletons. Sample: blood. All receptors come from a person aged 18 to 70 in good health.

As DNA, the CDR3 is TGTGCCAGCAGCTTAGTGCAGGGTCGAACTGAAGCTTTCTTT. As protein: CASSLVQGRTEAFF. This chain joins TRBV7-2 and TRBJ1-1; perhaps TRBD1 as D (5 bases). CDR1 SGHTA and CDR2 FQGNSA come from the germline V gene. Between the trimmed V and J ends, which lost 1 base and 5 bases, there was a span of 11 bases. The CDR3 covers 14 residues.

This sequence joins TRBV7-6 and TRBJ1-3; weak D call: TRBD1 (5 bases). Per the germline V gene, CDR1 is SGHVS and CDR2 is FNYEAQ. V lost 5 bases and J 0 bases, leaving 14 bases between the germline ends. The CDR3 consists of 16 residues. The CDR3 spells CASSLGTGTSGNTIYF. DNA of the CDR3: TGTGCCAGCAGCCTAGGGACGGGAACCTCTGGAAACACCATATATTTT. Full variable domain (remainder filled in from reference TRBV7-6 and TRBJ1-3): GAGVSQSPRYKVTKRGQDVALRCDPISGHVSLYWYRQALGQGPEFLTYFNYEAQQDKSGLPNDRFSAERPEGSISTLTIQRTEQRDSAMYRCASSLGTGTSGNTIYFGEGSWLTVV.

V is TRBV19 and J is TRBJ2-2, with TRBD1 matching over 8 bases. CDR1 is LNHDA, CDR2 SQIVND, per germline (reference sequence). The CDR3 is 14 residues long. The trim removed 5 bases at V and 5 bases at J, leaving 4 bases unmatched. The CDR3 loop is CASSGQGATGELFF. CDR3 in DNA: TGTGCCAGTAGTGGGCAGGGGGCGACCGGGGAGCTGTTTTTT.

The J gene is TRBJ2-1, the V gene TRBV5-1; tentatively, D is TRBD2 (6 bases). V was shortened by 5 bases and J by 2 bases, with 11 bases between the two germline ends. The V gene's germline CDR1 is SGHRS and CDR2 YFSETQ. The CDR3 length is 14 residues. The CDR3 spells CASRVAETYNEQFF. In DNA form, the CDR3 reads TGCGCCAGCAGAGTAGCGGAAACCTACAATGAGCAGTTCTTC.

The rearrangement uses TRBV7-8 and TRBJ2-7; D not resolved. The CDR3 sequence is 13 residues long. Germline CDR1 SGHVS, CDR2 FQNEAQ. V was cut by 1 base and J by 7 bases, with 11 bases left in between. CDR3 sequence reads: CASSLVRPAEQYF. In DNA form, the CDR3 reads TGTGCCAGCAGCTTAGTCCGACCCGCTGAGCAGTACTTC.

CDR3 sequence reads: CASIALDREVRTASNTGELFF. CDR3 nucleotide sequence: TGCGCCAGCATCGCCCTCGACAGAGAAGTTCGGACAGCAAGCAACACCGGGGAGCTGTTTTTT. This chain links TRBV10-2 with TRBJ2-2, with D possibly being TRBD1 (6 bases). V was shortened by 7 bases and J by 2 bases, with 32 bases between the two germline ends. The CDR3 is made up of 21 amino acids. The germline CDR1 and CDR2 sequences are WSHSY and SAAADI.

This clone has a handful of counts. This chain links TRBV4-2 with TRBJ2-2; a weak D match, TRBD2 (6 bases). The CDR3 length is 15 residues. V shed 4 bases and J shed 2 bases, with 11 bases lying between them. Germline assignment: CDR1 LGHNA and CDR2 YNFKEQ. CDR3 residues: CASSPGLDNTGELFF. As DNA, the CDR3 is TGTGCCAGCAGCCCGGGACTGGATAACACCGGGGAGCTGTTTTTT.

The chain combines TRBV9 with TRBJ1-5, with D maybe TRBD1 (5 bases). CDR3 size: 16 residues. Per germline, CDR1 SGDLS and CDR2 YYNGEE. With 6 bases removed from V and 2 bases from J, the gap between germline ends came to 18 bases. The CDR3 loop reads CASIRRSRAGNQPQHF. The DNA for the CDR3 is TGTGCCAGCATCCGAAGGAGCAGGGCTGGCAATCAGCCCCAGCATTTT.

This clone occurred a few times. CDR3 sequence: CASSPSSAEGGSPLHF. CDR3 nucleotide sequence: TGTGCCAGCAGCCCCAGCTCGGCCGAAGGGGGTTCACCCCTCCACTTT. The chain couples TRBV4-2 to TRBJ1-6; maybe TRBD1 (6 bases). CDR1 is LGHNA and CDR2 is YNFKEQ in the germline V gene. Trimming pared 4 bases from V and 9 bases from J, leaving 19 bases between. This CDR3 is built from 16 residues.

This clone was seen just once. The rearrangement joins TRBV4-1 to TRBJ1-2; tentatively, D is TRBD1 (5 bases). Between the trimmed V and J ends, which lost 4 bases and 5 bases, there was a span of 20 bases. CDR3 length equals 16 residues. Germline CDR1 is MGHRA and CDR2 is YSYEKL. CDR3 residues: CASSLGTDTTKYGYTF. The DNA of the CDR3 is TGCGCCAGCAGCCTTGGGACCGACACTACAAAATATGGCTACACCTTC.

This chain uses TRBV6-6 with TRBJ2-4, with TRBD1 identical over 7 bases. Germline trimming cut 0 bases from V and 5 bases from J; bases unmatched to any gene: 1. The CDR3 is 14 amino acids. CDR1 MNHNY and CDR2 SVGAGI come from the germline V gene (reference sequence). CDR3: CASSYSGGENIQYF. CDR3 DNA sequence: TGTGCCAGCAGTTACTCAGGGGGCGAAAACATTCAGTACTTC.

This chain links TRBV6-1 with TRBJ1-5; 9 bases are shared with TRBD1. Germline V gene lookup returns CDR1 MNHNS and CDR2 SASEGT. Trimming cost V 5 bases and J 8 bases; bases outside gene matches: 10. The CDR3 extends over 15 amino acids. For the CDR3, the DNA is TGTGCCAGCAGTAGTCACGGGACAGGGACTAAGCCCCAGCATTTT. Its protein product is CASSSHGTGTKPQHF.

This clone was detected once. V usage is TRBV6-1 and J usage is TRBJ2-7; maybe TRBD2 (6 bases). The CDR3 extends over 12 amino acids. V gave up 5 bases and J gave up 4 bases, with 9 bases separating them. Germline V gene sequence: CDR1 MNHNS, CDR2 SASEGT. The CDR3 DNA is TGTGCCAGCAGTTTTCGGGGGTACGAGCAGTACTTC. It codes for CASSFRGYEQYF.

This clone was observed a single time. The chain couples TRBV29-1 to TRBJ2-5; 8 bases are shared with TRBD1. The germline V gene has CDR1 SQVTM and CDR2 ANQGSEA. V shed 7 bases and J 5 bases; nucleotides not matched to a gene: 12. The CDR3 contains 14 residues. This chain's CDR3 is CSARTGSGQETQYF. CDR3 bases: TGCAGCGCACGGACAGGGTCAGGTCAGGAGACCCAGTACTTC. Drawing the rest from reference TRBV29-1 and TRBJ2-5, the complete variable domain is SAVISQKPSRDICQRGTSLTIQCQVDSQVTMMFWYRQQPGQSLTLIATANQGSEATYESGFVIDKFPISRPNLTFSTLTVSNMSPEDSSIYLCSARTGSGQETQYFGPGTRLLVL.